This TCR beta chain comes out of a study of T cell responses to AZD1222 COVID-19 vaccine. Assay used: immunoSEQ multiplex PCR; TCRdb lists only in-frame clones, some missing. The sample contains approximately 150,000 clones, 90% to 95% of which appear only once. Germline values: CDR1 MNHEY, CDR2 SVGAGI. V lost 7 bases to trimming and J lost 5 bases, with 17 bases between them. CDR3 size: 14 residues. The V and J genes are TRBV6-5 and TRBJ1-1; tentatively, D is TRBD1 (6 bases). The receptor comes from an adult in good health. The input for sequencing was peripheral blood, taken on day 0 of AZD1222 vaccination. CDR3 residues: CASKKGGAGTEAFF. The CDR3 region has the DNA TGTGCCAGCAAAAAAGGGGGGGCTGGGACTGAAGCTTTCTTT.